Each of the 8 T cell receptor beta chains below was sequenced from the same sample in a study of blood T cell repertoires in COVID-19. Some clones are missing from TCRdb's copy, which holds only in-frame ones; the method was immunoSEQ multiplex PCR. This table has more than 300,000 clones, over 85% appearing once. Sequenced input: peripheral blood. These receptors originate from a woman in her twenties or thirties with COVID-19, enrolled during active disease.

The chain is built from TRBV6-4 and TRBJ2-1; D is ambiguous. Germline CDR1 MRHNA, CDR2 SNTAGT. This CDR3 is 15 amino acids long. Trimming left V 7 bases short and J 0 bases short, with 13 bases between. CDR3 residues: CASTEICSSYNEQFF. CDR3 DNA sequence: TGTGCCAGCACCGAGATCTGCTCCTCCTACAATGAGCAGTTCTTC.

The chain joins TRBV6-5 to TRBJ2-5; no clear D gene. V lost 6 bases and J lost 1, with 12 bases in between. This CDR3 region has 14 residues. Germline V lookup: CDR1 MNHEY, CDR2 SVGAGI. The CDR3 sequence: CASRLSPGQETQYF. The CDR3 DNA sequence: TGTGCCAGCAGACTGTCGCCAGGCCAAGAGACCCAGTACTTC.

CDR3 sequence reads: CASSIAGGGVKPQHF. CDR3 nucleotides: TGTGCCAGTAGTATAGCGGGAGGGGGTGTCAAGCCCCAGCATTTT. The chain employs TRBV19 and TRBJ1-5, with D tentatively TRBD1 (6 bases). The germline V gene encodes CDR1 LNHDA and CDR2 SQIVND (reference sequence). CDR3 length: 15 residues. The ends were cut back, 1 base at V and 8 bases at J, with 15 bases in the middle.

This chain connects TRBV10-3 to TRBJ1-2, with 10 nucleotides matching TRBD1. This CDR3 is built from 16 residues. Germline-derived CDR1 and CDR2 are ENHRY and SYGVKD. The V segment lost 0 bases and the J segment 7 bases; nucleotides outside the gene matches: 8. The CDR3 region is CAISESRPDRGPGYTF. CDR3 sequence (DNA): TGTGCCATCAGTGAGTCGAGACCTGACAGGGGGCCTGGCTACACCTTC.

The V and J genes are TRBV6-5 and TRBJ1-2; tentatively, D is TRBD1 (5 bases). The CDR3 extends over 16 amino acids. Trimming left V 0 bases short and J 4 bases short, with 15 bases between. Germline V gene data show CDR1 as MNHEY and CDR2 as SVGAGI. CDR3 sequence (DNA): TGTGCCAGCAGTTACTCCCCCCAGGGCGACTTCTATGGCTACACCTTC. The encoded protein is CASSYSPQGDFYGYTF.

CDR3 in amino acids: CASSEDGGFYGYTF. The DNA for the CDR3 is TGTGCCAGCAGTGAGGATGGAGGCTTCTATGGCTACACCTTC. The rearrangement links TRBV6-1 to TRBJ1-2; D unclear. Germline CDR1 reads MNHNS; CDR2 reads SASEGT. The V end was cut by 3 bases, the J end by 4 bases, with 12 bases between. CDR3 size: 14 residues.

This chain uses TRBV3-1 (or the pseudogene TRBV3-2) with TRBJ2-1; the match to TRBD2 covers 10 bases. This CDR3 contains 15 residues. The germline gives CDR1 LGHDT, CDR2 YNNKEL (reference sequence). Trimming took 4 bases from V and 6 from J; bases not matched to a gene: 6. The CDR3 coding sequence is TGTGCCAGCAGCCGAAGGACTAGCGGCCCCAATGAGCAGTTCTTC. It codes for CASSRRTSGPNEQFF.

This CDR3 is CSVGGAGEKLFF. CDR3 sequence (DNA): TGCAGCGTTGGCGGGGCCGGCGAAAAACTGTTTTTT. The V and J genes are TRBV29-1 and TRBJ1-4; D possibly corresponds to TRBD1 (5 bases). Looked up from germline, CDR1 is SQVTM and CDR2 is ANQGSEA. The CDR3 has 12 residues. V lost 4 bases and J lost 8, with 11 bases in between.